This passage covers 28 T cell receptor beta chains from one sample sequenced in a study of shared clonotypes between healthy human individuals. Method: immunoSEQ multiplex PCR; TCRdb's copy keeps in-frame clones and lacks some. The data contain fewer than 650,000 clones, around 80% of them singletons. The sequencing input was PBMCs. These receptors were taken from a woman in her 40s in good health. Some clones in this sample may be carry-over from other donors' samples.

The rearrangement links TRBV28 to TRBJ2-7; D is unclear. V was trimmed by 5 bases and J by 2 bases, leaving 13 bases between them. The CDR3 is 14 residues long. In germline, CDR1 is MDHEN, CDR2 SYDVKM. The chain's CDR3 is CASSRHPKTYEQYF. Written as DNA, the CDR3 is TGTGCCAGCAGTCGACACCCTAAGACCTACGAGCAGTACTTC.

V and J are TRBV18 and TRBJ2-2; 10 bases agree with TRBD2. Germline values: CDR1 KGHSH, CDR2 LQKENI. The CDR3 has 20 amino acids. With 2 bases clipped from V and 0 bases from J, the junction kept 12 bases outside the gene matches. CDR3 protein: CASSPWTLAGAMPNTGELFF. CDR3 sequence (DNA): TGTGCCAGCTCACCATGGACCCTAGCGGGAGCGATGCCGAACACCGGGGAGCTGTTTTTT.

This chain joins TRBV7-3 and TRBJ1-1, with TRBD1 matching over 8 bases. CDR1 is SGHTA, CDR2 FQGTGA, per germline. V was pared by 5 bases and J by 3 bases, with 8 bases of the junction left unmatched. This CDR3 spans 15 amino acids. The CDR3 here is CASSLETGEHTEAFF. The CDR3 DNA reads TGTGCCAGCAGCCTCGAGACAGGGGAACACACTGAAGCTTTCTTT.

The V call is TRBV7-2, the J call TRBJ1-2; D gene unclear. Germline V gene sequence: CDR1 SGHTA, CDR2 FQGNSA. V lost 4 bases to trimming and J lost 4 bases, with 19 bases between them. This CDR3 contains 16 residues. The CDR3 loop is CASSSLYGRRTYGYTF. The CDR3 nucleotides read TGTGCCAGCAGCTCGCTATACGGACGTCGCACCTATGGCTACACCTTC.

This chain uses TRBV6-5 with TRBJ2-7; D is possibly TRBD1 (7 bases). The V end was cut by 5 bases, the J end by 4 bases, with 12 bases between. The CDR3 covers 13 residues. CDR1 is MNHEY, CDR2 SVGAGI, per germline. The CDR3 region is CASSPPGGYEQYF. DNA of the CDR3: TGTGCCAGCAGTCCTCCAGGGGGGTACGAGCAGTACTTC.

With regard to this clone: At the DNA level, this CDR3 is encoded by other sequences in the same sample as well. The rearrangement uses TRBV28 and TRBJ2-7, with D hard to call. Looked up from germline, CDR1 is MDHEN and CDR2 is SYDVKM. V was trimmed by 2 bases and J by 1 base, leaving 9 bases between them. The CDR3 loop spans 14 amino acids. The CDR3 here is CASSLVGQSYEQYF. CDR3 DNA: TGTGCCAGCAGTTTAGTGGGCCAATCCTACGAGCAGTACTTC.

This sequence joins TRBV5-1 and TRBJ1-2; D perhaps matches TRBD1 (5 bases). Germline V CDR1 and CDR2: SGHRS, YFSETQ. The CDR3 runs 13 residues. The V end lost 0 bases, the J end lost 4 bases, and 7 bases lay between the germline ends. The CDR3 sequence: CASSLEGVYGYTF. The DNA of the CDR3 is TGCGCCAGCAGCTTGGAAGGGGTCTATGGCTACACCTTC.

V and J are TRBV29-1 and TRBJ2-5; D perhaps matches TRBD1 (6 bases). The J call may not be correct, given that the DNA end is closer to TRBJ2-7. The germline V gene encodes CDR1 SQVTM and CDR2 ANQGSEA. This CDR3 is built from 14 residues. CDR3 in amino acids: CSVEDSQGLNEQYF. The CDR3 DNA is TGCAGCGTTGAAGATAGCCAGGGGCTCAACGAGCAGTACTTC.

The rearrangement joins TRBV18 to TRBJ1-5; D unresolved. Trimming removed 6 bases at V and 6 bases at J, with 12 bases between. Looked up from germline, CDR1 is KGHSH and CDR2 is LQKENI. The CDR3 has 13 amino acids. CDR3: CASSDTIIQPQHF. The DNA of the CDR3 is TGTGCCAGCTCCGACACGATAATTCAGCCCCAGCATTTT.

Only a few counts were recorded for this clone. This chain links TRBV2 with TRBJ2-5; D may be TRBD2 (5 bases). The CDR3 length is 13 residues. CDR1 is SNHLY, CDR2 FYNNEI, per germline. V was shortened by 6 bases and J by 2 bases, with 10 bases between the two germline ends. This CDR3 reads CASRGTRQETQYF. CDR3 DNA: TGTGCCAGCAGGGGCACTAGACAAGAGACCCAGTACTTC.

V gene TRBV2 combines with J gene TRBJ2-7; 9 bases agree with TRBD1. The CDR3 loop spans 15 amino acids. Germline values: CDR1 SNHLY, CDR2 FYNNEI. V trimming: 9 bases; J trimming: 3 bases; junction bases outside the gene matches: 12. The CDR3 DNA follows: TGTGCCAGTTCAATGGGACAGGGTCAAGGCTACGAGCAGTACTTC. This codes for CASSMGQGQGYEQYF.

The chain is built from TRBV7-8 and TRBJ1-1; TRBD1 agrees at 8 bases. CDR1 and CDR2 from the germline V gene are SGHVS and FQNEAQ. The CDR3 spans 17 residues. Trimming at V came to 5 bases and at J to 4 bases, leaving 15 bases not matched to a gene. This chain's CDR3 is CASSLTGAGGFGTEAFF. In DNA, the CDR3 is TGTGCCAGCAGCCTCACGGGGGCAGGGGGCTTTGGCACTGAAGCTTTCTTT.

This chain uses TRBV27 with TRBJ1-5; D not resolved. CDR3 size: 13 residues. Germline values: CDR1 MNHEY, CDR2 SMNVEV (reference sequence). Trimming pared 2 bases from V and 6 bases from J, leaving 8 bases between. CDR3 nucleotide sequence: TGTGCCAGCAGTTTACCGAGGGTTCAGCCCCAGCATTTT. As protein: CASSLPRVQPQHF.

The V and J genes are TRBV4-3 and TRBJ2-1, with TRBD2 identical over 10 bases. The CDR3 has 16 amino acids. With V trimmed by 1 base and J by 4 bases, 4 bases remained unmatched. Germline loops: CDR1 LGHNA, CDR2 YSLEER. CDR3 nucleotide sequence: TGCGCCAGCAGCCAAGTAGCGGGAGGTGGGTACAATGAGCAGTTCTTC. Its protein is CASSQVAGGGYNEQFF.

This clone has just a few counts. The chain has TRBV28 and TRBJ1-4, with 8 bases lining up with TRBD1. The length of the CDR3 is 15 residues. Germline V CDR1 and CDR2: MDHEN, SYDVKM. The ends lost 4 bases at V and 7 bases at J; junction bases unmatched: 8. As DNA, the CDR3 is TGTGCCAGCAGTTCCTACCAGGGGGCGGGTGAAAAACTGTTTTTT. Translation: CASSSYQGAGEKLFF.

The chain recombines TRBV30 with TRBJ2-7; 12 nucleotides match TRBD2. The V and J ends lost 5 bases and 6 bases, in that order; junction bases with no gene match: 5. Germline V gene data show CDR1 as GTSNPN and CDR2 as SVGIG (reference sequence). This CDR3 comprises 13 residues. The CDR3 is CAWASGRAREQYF. The CDR3 nucleotides read TGTGCCTGGGCTAGCGGGAGGGCTCGCGAGCAGTACTTC.

This clone was picked up one time. This chain links TRBV18 with TRBJ2-1; 12 positions match TRBD2. V gave up 6 bases and J gave up 5 bases; unmatched junction bases: 5. Germline lookup yields CDR1 KGHSH and CDR2 LQKENI. This CDR3 is 15 amino acids long. This CDR3 is CASSRLAGVNNEQFF. The CDR3 bases are TGTGCCAGCTCCAGACTAGCGGGAGTAAACAATGAGCAGTTCTTC.

The chain uses TRBV7-3 and TRBJ2-7; the D is unclear. CDR3 size: 13 residues. Per germline, CDR1 SGHTA and CDR2 FQGTGA. V was shortened by 6 bases and J by 7 bases, with 16 bases between the two germline ends. CDR3 DNA: TGTGCCAGCAGTCCACCACTTTCTCGGGAGCAGTACTTC. The encoded protein is CASSPPLSREQYF.

The CDR3 spells CALRGSGGLPSNTEAFF. The CDR3 coding sequence is TGTGCCTTAAGGGGCAGCGGGGGCTTACCCTCGAACACTGAAGCTTTCTTT. The V call is TRBV30, the J call TRBJ1-1; the D gene is possibly TRBD1 (6 bases). The CDR3 is 17 amino acids. CDR1 and CDR2 (germline): GTSNPN, SVGIG (reference sequence). Trimming left V 7 bases short and J 1 base short, with 25 bases between.

This CDR3 is CASSPVTGDDYTF. CDR3 sequence (DNA): TGTGCCAGCAGCCCCGTGACAGGGGACGACTACACCTTC. V is TRBV28 and J is TRBJ1-2, with 8 positions matching TRBD1. The CDR3 runs to 13 residues. V lost 6 bases, J lost 10 bases, and 10 bases stayed unmatched. CDR1 is MDHEN, CDR2 SYDVKM, per germline.

This clone has a count of ten or more. The J gene is TRBJ2-5, the V gene TRBV5-4; 11 bases align to TRBD1. J was trimmed by 1 base and V by 4 bases; bases with no gene match: 6. CDR3 length equals 16 residues. Germline loops: CDR1 SGHNT, CDR2 YYREEE (reference sequence). DNA of the CDR3: TGTGCCAGCAGCAAAGCCGGGACAGGGGGCCAAGAGACCCAGTACTTC. It is translated as CASSKAGTGGQETQYF.

To note about this clone: One end of the junction is discordant with germline, which a read error may explain. V usage is TRBV4-1 and J usage is TRBJ1-2; D is undetermined. CDR1 and CDR2 from the germline V gene are MGHRA and YSYEKL. There are 15 residues in the CDR3. CDR3 in amino acids: CASSQDSGVGYGYTF. CDR3 in DNA: TGCGCCAGCAGTCAAGATTCCGGGGTCGGCTATGGCTACACCTTC.

Details on this clone: With a far larger clone one base away, a read error is the likely cause. Other DNA sequences in this sample translate to the same CDR3. The rearrangement joins TRBV19 to TRBJ2-7; D is tentatively TRBD1 or TRBD2 (6 bases each). The CDR3 contains 15 residues. The germline gives CDR1 LNHDA, CDR2 SQIVND (reference sequence). The CDR3 protein is CASSIGGDTSYEQYF. In nucleotides, the CDR3 is TGTGCCAGCAGTATAGGAGGGGACACTTCCTACGAGCAGTACTTC. The full variable domain, with the rest looked up from reference TRBV19 and TRBJ2-7, is DGGITQSPKYLFRKEGQNVTLSCEQNLNHDAMYWYRQDPGQGLRLIYYSQIVNDFQKGDIAEGYSVSREKKESFPLTVTSAQKNPTAFYLCASSIGGDTSYEQYFGPGTRLTVT.

The chain is built from TRBV7-9 and TRBJ2-1, with TRBD1 matching over 12 bases. Trimming took 7 bases from V and 7 from J; bases not matched to a gene: 17. The germline gives CDR1 SEHNR, CDR2 FQNEAQ (reference sequence). The CDR3 runs 18 residues. The CDR3 DNA reads as TGTGCCAGCACCCCGATATTACAGGGGACAGGGGGCTATAATGAGCAGTTCTTC. Its protein is CASTPILQGTGGYNEQFF. Looking up the rest from reference TRBV7-9 and TRBJ2-1 gives the full variable domain: DTGVSQNPRHKITKRGQNVTFRCDPISEHNRLYWYRQTLGQGPEFLTYFQNEAQLEKSRLLSDRFSAERPKGSFSTLEIQRTEQGDSAMYLCASTPILQGTGGYNEQFFGPGTRLTVL.

The chain has TRBV4-3 and TRBJ1-2; unclear D gene. CDR1 and CDR2 (germline): LGHNA, YSLEER. Trimming removed 0 bases from V and 8 bases from J, with 16 bases in between. CDR3 length: 15 amino acids. Here the CDR3 reads CASSQDSAGFNGYTF. In DNA form, the CDR3 reads TGCGCCAGCAGCCAAGATTCCGCAGGTTTTAACGGCTACACCTTC.

CDR3 region: CASSYIPQPGETQYF. CDR3 coding DNA: TGTGCCAGCAGTTACATTCCCCAGCCTGGAGAGACCCAGTACTTC. The V and J genes are TRBV6-6 and TRBJ2-5; D gene unclear. CDR3 length equals 15 residues. V dropped 2 bases and J dropped 4 bases, with 14 bases sitting between them. Germline-derived CDR1 and CDR2 are MNHNY and SVGAGI (reference sequence).

This sequence joins TRBV19 and TRBJ1-3; D is unclear. V lost 3 bases, J lost 3 bases, and 18 bases lay in between. The CDR3 contains 17 residues. Germline assignment: CDR1 LNHDA and CDR2 SQIVND (reference sequence). CDR3 in DNA: TGTGCCAGTAGTATCGCATCGGCCTCGGGGTTTGGAAACACCATATATTTT. As protein: CASSIASASGFGNTIYF.

This chain connects TRBV4-1 to TRBJ2-7, with 10 bases aligning to TRBD2. Trimming removed 1 base from V and 5 bases from J; junction bases left unmatched: 5. Per the germline V gene, CDR1 is MGHRA and CDR2 is YSYEKL. The CDR3 sequence is 15 residues long. The DNA of the CDR3 is TGCGCCAGCAGCCAAGGGGGGACTAGCGCCCACGAGCAGTACTTC. Encoded protein: CASSQGGTSAHEQYF.